A single sample is the source of the 30 T cell receptor beta chains below, sequenced in a study of Ad26.COV2.S vaccination and SARS-CoV-2 variants. The treatment here: roughly 20 received Ad26.COV2.S at low or high dose, single or two shots; roughly five received placebo; per-sample allocation not given. The samples date from day 63 after the first vaccine or placebo injection. TCRdb keeps only in-frame clones here, not all; method: immunoSEQ multiplex PCR. The sample yields about 320,000 clones, 85% to 90% seen once. Sequenced here: peripheral blood, sampled in a trial of Ad26.COV2.S vaccine versus placebo. Receptors originate from a person between 18 and 59 years old who received the Ad26.COV2.S COVID-19 vaccine or a placebo.

The V gene is TRBV4-2, the J gene TRBJ1-4; no reliable D call. CDR1 and CDR2 from the germline V gene are LGHNA and YNFKEQ. The CDR3 totals 16 residues. Trimming left V 0 bases short and J 5 bases short, with 13 bases between. This CDR3 reads CASSQDPAAGNEKLFF. In DNA form, the CDR3 reads TGTGCCAGCAGCCAAGATCCGGCAGCTGGGAATGAAAAACTGTTTTTT.

The chain joins TRBV24-1 to TRBJ1-1, with D possibly TRBD1 on 5 matching bases. The germline CDR1 and CDR2 sequences are KGHDR and SFDVKD. This CDR3 comprises 13 residues. V was trimmed by 6 bases and J by 4 bases, leaving 11 bases between them. DNA of the CDR3: TGTGCCACCAGTTCGGGGGGAGGCACTGAAGCTTTCTTT. Encoded protein: CATSSGGGTEAFF.

The rearrangement links TRBV10-1 to TRBJ1-1; D is possibly TRBD1 (5 bases). The V gene lost 3 bases and the J gene lost 3 bases, with 20 bases spanning the gap. The length of the CDR3 is 17 residues. The germline V gene has CDR1 WNHNN and CDR2 SYGVQD (reference sequence). DNA for the CDR3: TGCGCCAGCAGTGACCGCACCAGGACACCCGCTTACACTGAAGCTTTCTTT. It codes for CASSDRTRTPAYTEAFF.

The chain employs TRBV12-3 or TRBV12-4 and TRBJ2-3; D is undetermined. V was trimmed by 5 bases and J by 1 base, leaving 7 bases between them. This CDR3 comprises 13 residues. The CDR3 reads CASSNRGTDTQYF. The CDR3 DNA sequence: TGTGCCAGCAGTAACCGAGGCACAGATACGCAGTATTTT.

J is TRBJ1-1 and V is TRBV6-5; D is undetermined. The CDR3 covers 13 residues. Trimming left V 3 bases short and J 3 bases short, with 8 bases between. The germline CDR1 and CDR2 sequences are MNHEY and SVGAGI. The CDR3 loop is CASSYHFYTEAFF. For the CDR3, the DNA is TGTGCCAGCAGTTATCATTTTTACACTGAAGCTTTCTTT.

The chain uses TRBV5-4 and TRBJ2-7, with 9 bases aligning to TRBD1. This CDR3 spans 16 amino acids. The V gene end was trimmed by 0 bases and the J gene end by 3 bases; junction bases not matched to a gene: 7. Germline CDR1 is SGHNT and CDR2 is YYREEE (reference sequence). The DNA of the CDR3 is TGTGCCAGCAGCTTGGTTCTCGGGACAGGGTTCTACGAGCAGTACTTC. This translates into CASSLVLGTGFYEQYF.

The chain carries TRBV12-3 or TRBV12-4 and TRBJ1-1; D is uncertain. V shed 6 bases and J shed 12 bases, with 20 bases lying between them. The CDR3 spans 13 residues. CDR3 DNA sequence: TGTGCCAGCAGACATGGACCGGAATCACGGTCTTTCTTT. This translates into CASRHGPESRSFF.

V and J are TRBV6-2 or TRBV6-3 and TRBJ1-1; the D is unclear. This CDR3 spans 14 amino acids. Trimming took 2 bases from V and 5 from J, leaving 12 bases between them. The V gene's germline CDR1 is MNHEY and CDR2 SVGEGT. CDR3 amino acids: CASSYMWGGTEAFF. Here the CDR3 DNA reads TGTGCCAGCAGTTACATGTGGGGAGGGACTGAAGCTTTCTTT.

The genes are TRBV19 and TRBJ2-5, with D possibly being TRBD1 (5 bases). CDR1 LNHDA and CDR2 SQIVND come from the germline V gene (reference sequence). The V and J ends lost 4 bases and 4 bases respectively, with 16 bases between them. This CDR3 contains 15 residues. The DNA for the CDR3 is TGTGCCAGTAGTAAAGGGCAGGGTACTCCAGAGACCCAGTACTTC. It specifies CASSKGQGTPETQYF.

The rearrangement uses TRBV4-3 and TRBJ2-7; 7 positions match TRBD1. The CDR3 runs 15 residues. Germline V gives CDR1 LGHNA, CDR2 YSLEER. Trimming at V came to 3 bases and at J to 3 bases, leaving 8 bases not matched to a gene. CDR3 nucleotides: TGCGCCAGCAGCCACCTGGCCGGGACAGACTACGAGCAGTACTTC. It translates to CASSHLAGTDYEQYF.

As DNA, the CDR3 is TGTGCCAGTAGTTCCCACGGCCCCTATGGCTACACCTTC. Amino acids: CASSSHGPYGYTF. J is TRBJ1-2 and V is TRBV19, with D unresolved. V was shortened by 5 bases and J by 4 bases, with 11 bases between the two germline ends. From germline, CDR1 is LNHDA and CDR2 SQIVND (reference sequence). The CDR3 spans 13 residues.

V usage is TRBV28 and J usage is TRBJ1-1, with D perhaps matching TRBD1 (6 bases). Germline CDR1 is MDHEN and CDR2 is SYDVKM. The CDR3 sequence is 15 residues long. Trimming took 1 base from V and 7 from J, leaving 16 bases between them. CDR3 loop: CASSLSLWGPVEAFF. The CDR3 coding sequence is TGTGCCAGCAGTTTATCCCTTTGGGGGCCGGTTGAAGCTTTCTTT.

In regard to this clone: The same CDR3 can be traced to other DNA sequences in this sample. The chain uses TRBV4-3 and TRBJ1-3; D not certain. The V gene's germline CDR1 is LGHNA and CDR2 YSLEER. CDR3 length: 13 residues. V lost 0 bases and J 3 bases, leaving 3 bases between the germline ends. DNA for the CDR3: TGCGCCAGCAGCCAAGAGGGTGGAAACACCATATATTTT. Its translation is CASSQEGGNTIYF.

Here the CDR3 reads CASSDGRGGQADTQYF. CDR3 DNA: TGTGCCAGCAGTGACGGGCGGGGGGGTCAAGCAGATACGCAGTATTTT. The V call is TRBV2, the J call TRBJ2-3; 9 bases map to TRBD2. This CDR3 comprises 16 residues. The J segment lost 4 bases and the V segment lost 3 bases, leaving 8 bases of the junction unmatched. CDR1 and CDR2 (germline): SNHLY, FYNNEI.

The V call is TRBV2, the J call TRBJ1-6; possible D gene TRBD1, 5 bases. The CDR3 covers 14 residues. The ends were cut back, 6 bases at V and 7 bases at J, with 13 bases in the middle. Germline V lookup: CDR1 SNHLY, CDR2 FYNNEI. In nucleotides, the CDR3 is TGTGCCAGCAGGGCGGGGCAGCTAAATTCACCCCTCCACTTT. It is translated as CASRAGQLNSPLHF.

This clone was picked up one time. The V gene is TRBV13, the J gene TRBJ1-4; 9 nucleotides align to TRBD1. Germline CDR1 is PRHDT and CDR2 is FYEKMQ (reference sequence). Trimming cost V 5 bases and J 8 bases; bases outside gene matches: 6. The CDR3 runs to 14 residues. CDR3: CASSRGQGGEKLFF. DNA of the CDR3: TGTGCCAGCAGCCGGGGACAGGGAGGCGAAAAACTGTTTTTT.

The CDR3 DNA sequence: TGTGCCAGCTCACCCGAGCTCTCTTGGCGGAATGAGCAGTTCTTC. Protein: CASSPELSWRNEQFF. This chain joins TRBV18 and TRBJ2-1; D not certain. CDR3 length equals 15 residues. The germline CDR1 and CDR2 sequences are KGHSH and LQKENI. Trimming cost V 3 bases and J 7 bases, with 16 bases left between them.

This clone appeared once. The chain employs TRBV19 and TRBJ2-1; a possible D gene is TRBD2 (7 bases). This CDR3 region has 16 residues. Germline CDR1 is LNHDA and CDR2 is SQIVND (reference sequence). V was clipped by 5 bases and J by 3 bases, with 17 bases between them. The CDR3: CASSREGGDHYNEQFF. The CDR3 region has the DNA TGTGCCAGTAGTCGAGAGGGGGGGGATCACTACAATGAGCAGTTCTTC.

The chain carries TRBV18 and TRBJ2-3; D is ambiguous. Deletions cut 1 base from V and 1 base from J, with 15 bases between. This CDR3 spans 17 amino acids. Germline V gene data show CDR1 as KGHSH and CDR2 as LQKENI. DNA of the CDR3: TGTGCCAGCTCACCACGAGTCCATCGAGAGGGCACAGATACGCAGTATTTT. Protein: CASSPRVHREGTDTQYF.

The chain joins TRBV4-3 to TRBJ2-3; D remains ambiguous. V lost 4 bases and J 1 base, leaving 12 bases between the germline ends. CDR3 length: 15 amino acids. From germline, CDR1 is LGHNA and CDR2 YSLEER. Here the CDR3 DNA reads TGCGCCAGCAGCCCTCAAGGGATAGGCACAGATACGCAGTATTTT. Its protein product is CASSPQGIGTDTQYF.

The chain uses TRBV5-6 and TRBJ2-7; maybe TRBD2 (6 bases). CDR3 size: 15 residues. Trimming removed 2 bases from V and 5 bases from J, with 17 bases in between. Germline V gene data show CDR1 as SGHDT and CDR2 as YYEEEE. The CDR3 coding sequence is TGTGCCAGCAGCTTCCCCGGGACTGCTCGAGACGAGCAGTACTTC. Amino acids: CASSFPGTARDEQYF.

This clone was counted only a few times. This chain links TRBV24-1 with TRBJ2-3, with 13 bases fitting TRBD2. Germline assignment: CDR1 KGHDR and CDR2 SFDVKD. Trimming removed 5 bases from V and 6 bases from J; junction bases left unmatched: 10. The CDR3 has 17 amino acids. The CDR3: CATSAAGTSGAVDTQYF. The DNA for the CDR3 is TGTGCCACCAGTGCCGCCGGGACTAGCGGGGCCGTGGATACGCAGTATTTT.

CDR3 amino acids: CASSLRAAQLTNYGYTF. CDR3 in DNA: TGTGCCAGCAGCTTAAGGGCAGCTCAACTAACCAACTATGGCTACACCTTC. The chain links TRBV7-2 to TRBJ1-2, with unresolved D. Germline V CDR1 and CDR2: SGHTA, FQGNSA. V gave up 2 bases and J gave up 2 bases, with 18 bases separating them. The CDR3 length is 17 residues.

The chain uses TRBV7-8 and TRBJ2-1; 7 nucleotides match TRBD2. With V trimmed by 6 bases and J by 4 bases, 15 bases remained unmatched. There are 17 residues in the CDR3. Per the germline V gene, CDR1 is SGHVS and CDR2 is FQNEAQ. The CDR3 DNA reads as TGTGCCAGCAGTTATTACTACGCGAGCGGGGTATACAATGAGCAGTTCTTC. The encoded protein is CASSYYYASGVYNEQFF.

V and J are TRBV18 and TRBJ1-1, with TRBD1 identical over 8 bases. The CDR3 sequence is 18 residues long. Germline V gene sequence: CDR1 KGHSH, CDR2 LQKENI. After removal of 1 base from V and 0 bases from J, the junction contained 10 bases not matched to a gene. The CDR3 protein is CASSPLRGRGMMNTEAFF. The CDR3 coding sequence is TGTGCCAGCTCACCACTCAGGGGGCGCGGGATGATGAACACTGAAGCTTTCTTT.

This sequence joins TRBV7-9 and TRBJ2-7; D is unclear. The CDR3 extends over 12 amino acids. Between the trimmed V and J ends, which lost 5 bases and 2 bases, there was a span of 7 bases. The germline gives CDR1 SEHNR, CDR2 FQNEAQ (reference sequence). The CDR3 loop is CASSPSTYEQYF. CDR3 nucleotide sequence: TGTGCCAGCAGCCCGTCAACCTACGAGCAGTACTTC.

V gene TRBV30 combines with J gene TRBJ1-4; D unclear. The CDR3 is 14 residues long. With 0 bases removed from V and 8 bases from J, the gap between germline ends came to 13 bases. Germline CDR1 and CDR2: GTSNPN and SVGIG (reference sequence). CDR3 protein: CAWSVPEFGEKLFF. The DNA for the CDR3 is TGTGCCTGGAGTGTGCCGGAGTTTGGAGAAAAACTGTTTTTT.

The J gene is TRBJ2-7, the V gene TRBV19; 10 bases agree with TRBD1. The trim removed 4 bases at V and 6 bases at J, leaving 9 bases unmatched. This CDR3 is 15 amino acids long. The germline V gene encodes CDR1 LNHDA and CDR2 SQIVND (reference sequence). For the CDR3, the DNA is TGTGCCAGTAGTACCCCGGGACAGGGGACCGGCGAGCAGTACTTC. Amino acid sequence: CASSTPGQGTGEQYF.

This clone turned up a few times. This sequence joins TRBV15 and TRBJ1-1, with D uncertain. The CDR3 runs 18 residues. Between the trimmed V and J ends, which lost 0 bases and 4 bases, there was a span of 21 bases. Germline-derived CDR1 and CDR2 are LNHNV and YYDKDF (reference sequence). The CDR3 loop is CATSRDELVTPWGTEAFF. In nucleotides, the CDR3 is TGTGCCACCAGCAGAGATGAGTTGGTTACTCCCTGGGGCACTGAAGCTTTCTTT.

The V call is TRBV27, the J call TRBJ1-5, with 8 bases lining up with TRBD1. The V and J ends lost 1 base and 6 bases, in that order; junction bases with no gene match: 11. CDR1 and CDR2 (germline): MNHEY, SMNVEV (reference sequence). This CDR3 is built from 17 residues. The CDR3 region is CASSLWAVGTGSQPQHF. In nucleotides, the CDR3 is TGTGCCAGCAGTTTATGGGCGGTGGGGACAGGTTCTCAGCCCCAGCATTTT.